These T cell receptor beta chains were read from a single sample in a study of blood T cell repertoires in COVID-19. Clones were read by immunoSEQ multiplex PCR, and TCRdb kept only the in-frame ones, dropping some. Among about 75,000 clones, around 90% were seen once, and the ten largest hold 2% to 3%. What was sequenced was peripheral blood. The receptors derive from a human donor in a cohort sampled during active COVID-19. The CDR3 runs from the conserved cysteine through the conserved F or W. The D gene is left open where the match is weak. Size tells how often a clone was seen (once, few, many) or the class of an expanded clone, and some rows leave it out.

clone_size j_call v_call d_call cdr3_nt cdr3_aa
NA TRBJ1-1 TRBV7-2 NA TGTGCCAGCAGCTTAATATCGGAGGGCACTGAAGCTTTCTTT CASSLISEGTEAFF
once TRBJ2-1 TRBV5-8 NA TGTGCCAGCAGCCCGCGACCGGGACTTTATAACAATGAGCAGTTCTTC CASSPRPGLYNNEQFF
NA TRBJ2-5 TRBV6-5 NA TGTGCCAGCAGTTATACCCGACAGAAAGAGACCCAGTACTTC CASSYTRQKETQYF
NA TRBJ2-7 TRBV27 TRBD2 TGTGCCACCCAGCTAGCGGGAGGGCCTGGCGAGCAGTACTTC CATQLAGGPGEQYF
few TRBJ1-6 TRBV3-1/TRBV3-2 TRBD1 TGTGCCAGCAGCCCCTCTGGCAATACAGGGGGCGGTAATTCACCCCTCCACTTT CASSPSGNTGGGNSPLHF
NA TRBJ2-3 TRBV6-5 NA TGTGCCAGCAGCCCGGGACTGGGTGCAGATACGCAGTATTTT CASSPGLGADTQYF
NA TRBJ2-7 TRBV6-5 NA TGTGCCAGCAGTTACCGTGAGGAGCAGTACTTC CASSYREEQYF
NA TRBJ2-1 TRBV19 NA TGTGCCAGTAGTCCGGGACTGGCAAGCTCCTACAATGAGCAGTTCTTC CASSPGLASSYNEQFF
NA TRBJ2-6 TRBV6-1 NA TGTGCCAGCAGTGAGGGACACCCATCTGGGGCCAACGTCCTGACTTTC CASSEGHPSGANVLTF
NA TRBJ1-1 TRBV4-3 NA TGCGCCAGCAGCCAAGGGGCGGGCAGAGCTACTTTGAACACTGAAGCTTTCTTT CASSQGAGRATLNTEAFF
NA TRBJ2-1 TRBV27 TRBD1 TGTGCCAGCAGTCCAATCGGACAGGACTACAATGAGCAGTTCTTC CASSPIGQDYNEQFF
NA TRBJ2-2 TRBV2 NA TGTGCCAGCAGTTACAGGAGTTACACCGGGGAGCTGTTTTTT CASSYRSYTGELFF
NA TRBJ1-2 TRBV27 NA TGTGCCAGCAGTTTACAACCCACAGGGATCTTGGGGAATGGCTACACCTTC CASSLQPTGILGNGYTF
NA TRBJ1-6 TRBV28 NA TGTGCCAGCAGTTTGCCTGCTAGACCGGTCGGTTTTTCACCCCTCCACTTT CASSLPARPVGFSPLHF
NA TRBJ2-5 TRBV5-1 TRBD2 TGCGCCAGCAGCCAAGCGGGGACTAGCGGACTGGTCCAGTACTTC CASSQAGTSGLVQYF
NA TRBJ2-3 TRBV7-3 NA TGTGCCAGCAGCCCTACTTCCACCGCCTCCACAGATACGCAGTATTTT CASSPTSTASTDTQYF
NA TRBJ2-2 TRBV4-3 TRBD1 TGCGCCAGCAGTCCGACAGGGGTCACCGGGGAGCTGTTTTTT CASSPTGVTGELFF
NA TRBJ1-5 TRBV4-1 TRBD1 TGCGCCAGCAGCCGCAACACAGGGGACAATCAGCCCCAGCATTTT CASSRNTGDNQPQHF
NA TRBJ2-1 TRBV30 TRBD1 TGTGCCTGGAGTGCCCGACAGGGCCCCAATGAGCAGTTCTTC CAWSARQGPNEQFF
few TRBJ2-6 TRBV3-1/TRBV3-2 NA TGTGCCAGCAGCCTAGGACTGTCCCTCGAAGGGGCCAACGTCCTGACTTTC CASSLGLSLEGANVLTF
once TRBJ1-1 TRBV6-5 NA TGTGCCAGCAGTATGGGGACTATCGGCGACACTGAAGCTTTCTTT CASSMGTIGDTEAFF
NA TRBJ2-7 TRBV3-1/TRBV3-2 TRBD1 TGTGCCAGCAGCCAAGGGCCAGGGGGCGTGGAGCAGTACTTC CASSQGPGGVEQYF
NA TRBJ2-2 TRBV9 TRBD2 TGTGCCAGCAGCGTAGGGGACTACGCGAACACCGGGGAGCTGTTTTTT CASSVGDYANTGELFF
NA TRBJ1-4 TRBV10-2 TRBD1 TGCGCCAGCAGCCCCGGGACAGGGATTGAAAAACTGTTTTTT CASSPGTGIEKLFF
NA TRBJ2-1 TRBV5-1 TRBD2 TGCGCCAGCAGCTTGGCCCTCCGGAGCGGGGCCCGAAATGAGCAGTTCTTC CASSLALRSGARNEQFF
NA TRBJ2-7 TRBV3-1/TRBV3-2 TRBD2 TGTGCCAGCAGCCAAGACGCGGGAGGGCCCTCCTACGAGCAGTACTTC CASSQDAGGPSYEQYF
NA TRBJ2-3 TRBV12-3/TRBV12-4 NA TGTGCCAGCACCGGACGCGGGACAGATACGCAGTATTTT CASTGRGTDTQYF
NA TRBJ2-1 TRBV28 TRBD2 TGTGCCAGCAGTCCCTCCAGCGGGAGCTCCTACAATGAGCAGTTCTTC CASSPSSGSSYNEQFF
NA TRBJ2-7 TRBV9 NA TGTGCCAGCAGCACGCATCCCGGGTCCTCCTACGAGCAGTACTTC CASSTHPGSSYEQYF
NA TRBJ1-1 TRBV4-1 NA TGCGCCAGCAGCCAAGTATCGGGAGGGTCCCCTGAAGCTTTCTTT CASSQVSGGSPEAFF
NA TRBJ1-6 TRBV2 NA TGTGCCAGCAGGCTAGATCCCTATAATTCACCCCTCCACTTT CASRLDPYNSPLHF
NA TRBJ2-7 TRBV6-5 NA TGTGCCAGCAGTTACTCGCGAGGGCCCTACGAGCAGTACTTC CASSYSRGPYEQYF
NA TRBJ2-5 TRBV2 TRBD2 TGTGCCGGAGCGGGGGCCCCAGAGACCCAGTACTTC CAGAGAPETQYF
NA TRBJ1-1 TRBV5-1 NA TGCGCCAGCAGAGACGGACGGGGCACTGAAGCTTTCTTT CASRDGRGTEAFF
NA TRBJ2-3 TRBV9 NA TGTGCCAGCAGCGTATTCGAGGGGGGGAACACAGATACGCAGTATTTT CASSVFEGGNTDTQYF
NA TRBJ2-7 TRBV2 NA TGTGCCAGCAGTGGAATAAGGGGATCCTACGAGCAGTACTTC CASSGIRGSYEQYF
NA TRBJ2-2 TRBV7-6 TRBD2 TGTGCCAGCAGCCGAGGGGCGGGAGGGCCGAACACCGGGGAGCTGTTTTTT CASSRGAGGPNTGELFF
NA TRBJ2-7 TRBV29-1 TRBD2 TGCAGCGTTGGACTAGCGGCCTCGGGCTACGAGCAGTACTTC CSVGLAASGYEQYF
NA TRBJ2-1 TRBV19 NA TGTGCCAGTAGTATCGGAACGAGGAATGAGCAGTTCTTC CASSIGTRNEQFF
few TRBJ1-5 TRBV19 NA TGTGCCAGTAGTATGGGCCGGGAGCAGAGCAATCAGCCCCAGCATTTT CASSMGREQSNQPQHF
NA TRBJ2-7 TRBV9 TRBD2 TGTGCCAGCAGCTCGACTAGCGGGGGTCTTCCCTACGAGCAGTACTTC CASSSTSGGLPYEQYF
once TRBJ2-1 TRBV10-3 TRBD2 TGTGCCATCAGCACTAGCGGGAGGGCAGTAGAGGAGCAGTTCTTC CAISTSGRAVEEQFF
NA TRBJ2-2 TRBV9 NA TGTGCCAGCAGCCCCCGAGACAGGTCGAACACCGGGGAGCTGTTTTTT CASSPRDRSNTGELFF
NA TRBJ2-2 TRBV6-6 NA TGTGCCAGCAGAGACTTGGGTGGCACCGGGGAGCTGTTTTTT CASRDLGGTGELFF
NA TRBJ2-5 TRBV19 NA TGTGCCACGAGTGAAGACAGCAGGTTGGCCGGGACCCAGTACTTC CATSEDSRLAGTQYF
NA TRBJ1-1 TRBV9 NA TGTGCCAGCAGCGTAGCCCAGGGATTAGGCACTGAAGCTTTCTTT CASSVAQGLGTEAFF
NA TRBJ1-2 TRBV18 TRBD1 TGTGCCAGCTCACCAAATCTAGGGGGCGCTGCCTTGTATGGCTACACCTTC CASSPNLGGAALYGYTF
NA TRBJ1-5 TRBV19 TRBD1 TGTGCCAGTAGTGGGGTGACAGGGAAGAATCAGCCCCAGCATTTT CASSGVTGKNQPQHF
once TRBJ2-2 TRBV10-2 TRBD2 TGCGCCAGCAGAGATACCGGGACTAGCGGGGAGAGAAACACCGGGGAGCTGTTTTTT CASRDTGTSGERNTGELFF
NA TRBJ1-2 TRBV7-2 NA TGTGCCAGCAGGGCGGGGGCGCCGGGCTATGGCTACACCTTC CASRAGAPGYGYTF
once TRBJ2-1 TRBV29-1 NA TGCAGCGGTGAAAAGGTTGGAGGCGGGAAGGGTTCCTACAATGAGCAGTTCTTC CSGEKVGGGKGSYNEQFF
few TRBJ2-1 TRBV7-2 NA TGTGCCAGCAGCCCTTTATATCCGGGCAATGAGCAGTTCTTC CASSPLYPGNEQFF
NA TRBJ2-1 TRBV7-3 TRBD2 TGTGCCAGCAGCTTAAGACCGGGACTAGCGGGAGTGGTAAATTACAATGAGCAGTTCTTC CASSLRPGLAGVVNYNEQFF